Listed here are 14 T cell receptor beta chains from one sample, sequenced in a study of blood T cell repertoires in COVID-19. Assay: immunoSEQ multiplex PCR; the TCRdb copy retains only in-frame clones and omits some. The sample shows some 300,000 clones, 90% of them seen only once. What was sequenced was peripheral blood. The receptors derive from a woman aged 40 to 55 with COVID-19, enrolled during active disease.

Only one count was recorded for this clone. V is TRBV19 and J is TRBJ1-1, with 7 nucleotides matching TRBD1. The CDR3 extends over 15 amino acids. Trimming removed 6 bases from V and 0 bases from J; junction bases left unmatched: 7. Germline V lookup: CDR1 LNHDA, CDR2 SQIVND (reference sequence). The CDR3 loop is CASRAGTALNTEAFF. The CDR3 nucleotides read TGTGCCAGTAGAGCCGGGACAGCGTTGAACACTGAAGCTTTCTTT.

Here the CDR3 reads CASSRAGSEKLFF. CDR3 in DNA: TGTGCCAGCAGCCGTGCAGGGTCTGAAAAACTGTTTTTT. The chain joins TRBV5-4 to TRBJ1-4; the D gene is possibly TRBD1 (5 bases). V was trimmed by 4 bases and J by 7 bases, leaving 11 bases between them. CDR1 is SGHNT, CDR2 YYREEE, per germline (reference sequence). This CDR3 has 13 residues.

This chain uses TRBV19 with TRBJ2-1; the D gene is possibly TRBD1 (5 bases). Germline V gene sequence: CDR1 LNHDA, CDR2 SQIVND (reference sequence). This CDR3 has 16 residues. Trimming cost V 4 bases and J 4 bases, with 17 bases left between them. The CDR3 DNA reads TGTGCCAGTAGTAGGCAGGGTAGTACACCGTACAATGAGCAGTTCTTC. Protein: CASSRQGSTPYNEQFF.

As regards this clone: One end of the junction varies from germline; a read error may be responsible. The chain's CDR3 is CASSLSDRVDYNEQFF. In DNA form, the CDR3 reads TGTGCTAGCAGCTTAAGTGACAGGGTTGATTACAATGAGCAGTTCTTC. This chain connects TRBV7-7 to TRBJ2-1; 7 bases align to TRBD1. Germline V gene lookup returns CDR1 SSHAT and CDR2 FNYEAQ (reference sequence). The CDR3 runs to 16 residues.

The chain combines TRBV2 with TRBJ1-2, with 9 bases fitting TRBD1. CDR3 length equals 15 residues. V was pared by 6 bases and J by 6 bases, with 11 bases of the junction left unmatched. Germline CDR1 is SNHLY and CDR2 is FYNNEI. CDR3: CASRARDRAGDGYTF. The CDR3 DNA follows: TGTGCCAGCAGGGCCCGGGACAGGGCAGGCGATGGCTACACCTTC.

CDR3 sequence: CATKTGSGEKLFF. CDR3 in DNA: TGTGCCACCAAGACCGGCTCGGGTGAAAAACTGTTTTTT. The chain combines TRBV11-2 with TRBJ1-4; no clear D gene. The CDR3 extends over 13 amino acids. The germline V gene has CDR1 SGHAT and CDR2 FQNNGV. Between the trimmed V and J ends, which lost 10 bases and 7 bases, there was a span of 16 bases.

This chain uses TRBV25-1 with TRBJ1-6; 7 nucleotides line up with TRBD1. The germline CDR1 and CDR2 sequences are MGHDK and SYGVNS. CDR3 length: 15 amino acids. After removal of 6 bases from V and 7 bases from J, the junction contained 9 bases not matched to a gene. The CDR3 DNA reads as TGTGCCAGCAGGCCTCCGGGACAGAGCAATTCACCCCTCCACTTT. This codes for CASRPPGQSNSPLHF.

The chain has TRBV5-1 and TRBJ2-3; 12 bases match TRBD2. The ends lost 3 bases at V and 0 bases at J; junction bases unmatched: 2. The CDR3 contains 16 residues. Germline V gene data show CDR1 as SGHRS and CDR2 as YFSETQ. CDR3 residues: CASSSGLAGSTDTQYF. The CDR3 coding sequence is TGCGCCAGCAGCTCCGGACTAGCGGGGAGCACAGATACGCAGTATTTT.

The CDR3 DNA follows: TGTGCCAGCAGCGTAGTTGTGACAGGGGTCGGCGAGCAGTTCTTC. It encodes CASSVVVTGVGEQFF. The chain combines TRBV9 with TRBJ2-1, with TRBD1 identical over 8 bases. CDR3 size: 15 residues. J was trimmed by 10 bases and V by 0 bases; bases with no gene match: 9. Germline assignment: CDR1 SGDLS and CDR2 YYNGEE.

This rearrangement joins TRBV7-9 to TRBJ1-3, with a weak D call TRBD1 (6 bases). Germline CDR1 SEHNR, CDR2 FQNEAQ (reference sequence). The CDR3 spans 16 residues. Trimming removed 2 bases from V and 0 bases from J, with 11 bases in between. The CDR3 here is CASSLTGTTSGNTIYF. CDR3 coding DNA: TGTGCCAGCAGCTTAACCGGGACAACCTCTGGAAACACCATATATTTT.

In DNA, the CDR3 is TGCGCCAGCAGCTCTTTTGGCGGGGGGAGCACAGATACGCAGTATTTT. Translation gives CASSSFGGGSTDTQYF. This sequence joins TRBV5-1 and TRBJ2-3; 8 bases align to TRBD2. Germline-derived CDR1 and CDR2 are SGHRS and YFSETQ. The J segment lost 0 bases and the V segment lost 3 bases, leaving 6 bases of the junction unmatched. The CDR3 spans 16 residues.

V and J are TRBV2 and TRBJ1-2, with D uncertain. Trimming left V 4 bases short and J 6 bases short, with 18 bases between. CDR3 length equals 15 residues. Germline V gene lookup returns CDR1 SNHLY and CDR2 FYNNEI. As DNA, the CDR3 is TGTGCCAGCAGTGCCGAAGGTTTGACTGATGATGGCTACACCTTC. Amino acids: CASSAEGLTDDGYTF.

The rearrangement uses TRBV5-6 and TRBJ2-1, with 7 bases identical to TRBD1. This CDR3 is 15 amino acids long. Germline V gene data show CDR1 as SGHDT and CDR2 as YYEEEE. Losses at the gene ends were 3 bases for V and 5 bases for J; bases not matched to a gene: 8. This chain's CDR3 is CASSSPGGQNNEQFF. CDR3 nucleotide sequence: TGTGCCAGCAGCTCTCCAGGGGGACAGAACAATGAGCAGTTCTTC.

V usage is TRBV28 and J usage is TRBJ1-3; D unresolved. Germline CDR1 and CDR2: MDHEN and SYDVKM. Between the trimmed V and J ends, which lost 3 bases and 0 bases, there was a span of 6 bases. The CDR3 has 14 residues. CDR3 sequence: CASSLVSSGNTIYF. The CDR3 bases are TGTGCCAGCAGTTTGGTGAGCTCTGGAAACACCATATATTTT.